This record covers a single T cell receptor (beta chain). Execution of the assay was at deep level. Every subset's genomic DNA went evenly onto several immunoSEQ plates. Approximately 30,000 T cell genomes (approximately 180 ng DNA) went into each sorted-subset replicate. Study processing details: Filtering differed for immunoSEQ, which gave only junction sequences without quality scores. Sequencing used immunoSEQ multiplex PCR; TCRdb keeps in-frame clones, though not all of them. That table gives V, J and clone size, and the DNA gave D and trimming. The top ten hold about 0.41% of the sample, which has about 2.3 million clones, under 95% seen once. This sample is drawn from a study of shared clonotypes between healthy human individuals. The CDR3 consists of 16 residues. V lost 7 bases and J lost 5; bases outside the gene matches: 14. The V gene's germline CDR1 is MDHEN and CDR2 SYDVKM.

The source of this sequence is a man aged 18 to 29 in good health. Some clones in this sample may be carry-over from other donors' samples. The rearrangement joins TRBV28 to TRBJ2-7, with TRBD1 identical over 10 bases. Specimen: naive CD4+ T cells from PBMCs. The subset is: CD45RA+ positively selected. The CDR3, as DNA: TGTGCCAGCATCACCGGGGGGGGACAGGGGAAACACGAGCAGTACTTC. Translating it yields CASITGGGQGKHEQYF. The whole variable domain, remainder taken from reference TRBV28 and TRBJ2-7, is DVKVTQSSRYLVKRTGEKVFLECVQDMDHENMFWYRQDPGLGLRLIYFSYDVKMKEKGDIPEGYSVSREKKERFSLILESASTNQTSMYLCASITGGGQGKHEQYFGPGTRLTVT.